The 31 T cell receptor beta chains reported below all come from one sample, sequenced in a study of cytomegalovirus exposure and HLA in healthy donors. 13 Jbeta primers and 60 Vbeta primers were used for the PCR. Repertoires were generated with immunoSEQ multiplex PCR, while TCRdb's copy carries only in-frame clones and drops some. Among under 150,000 clones listed, 82% were seen once. The sample consisted of PBMCs. These TCRs come from a boy under 18 in good health and CMV-seronegative.

V usage is TRBV4-2 and J usage is TRBJ1-4; D call uncertain. V was pared by 0 bases and J by 8 bases, with 7 bases between. Germline values: CDR1 LGHNA, CDR2 YNFKEQ. The CDR3 is made up of 13 amino acids. CDR3: CASSQEEEEKLFF. The CDR3 bases are TGTGCCAGCAGCCAAGAAGAGGAGGAAAAACTGTTTTTT.

This clone was counted once. This rearrangement joins TRBV18 to TRBJ1-1, with a tentative D call TRBD1 (5 bases). CDR1 and CDR2 from the germline V gene are KGHSH and LQKENI. Trimming stripped 6 bases from V and 7 bases from J, with 15 bases between. The CDR3 totals 13 residues. This CDR3 reads CASSGRPNGEAFF. In nucleotides, the CDR3 is TGTGCCAGCTCGGGGCGGCCGAACGGTGAAGCTTTCTTT.

This clone was seen only once. As DNA, the CDR3 is TGTGCCAGCAGCTTGGGCGCAAACCAAGAGACCCAGTACTTC. It encodes CASSLGANQETQYF. This chain connects TRBV5-4 to TRBJ2-5; D gene uncertain. CDR3 length equals 14 residues. Germline-derived CDR1 and CDR2 are SGHNT and YYREEE (reference sequence). V was shortened by 0 bases and J by 0 bases, with 6 bases between the two germline ends. The full variable domain, with the rest looked up from reference TRBV5-4 and TRBJ2-5, is ETGVTQSPTHLIKTRGQQVTLRCSSQSGHNTVSWYQQALGQGPQFIFQYYREEENGRGNFPPRFSGLQFPNYSSELNVNALELDDSALYLCASSLGANQETQYFGPGTRLLVL.

This clone occurred once. The J gene is TRBJ1-1, the V gene TRBV18, with D tentatively TRBD1 (5 bases). This CDR3 region has 16 residues. Trimming pared 0 bases from V and 0 bases from J, leaving 11 bases between. The germline V gene has CDR1 KGHSH and CDR2 LQKENI. The CDR3 spells CASSPPTGLLNTEAFF. The CDR3 nucleotides read TGTGCCAGCTCACCACCCACAGGCCTACTGAACACTGAAGCTTTCTTT.

V usage is TRBV6-4 and J usage is TRBJ1-2; possible D gene TRBD1, 6 bases. CDR1 and CDR2 (germline): MRHNA, SNTAGT. The CDR3 spans 16 residues. The V end lost 2 bases, the J end lost 8 bases, and 21 bases lay between the germline ends. This CDR3 is CASSDPTNGGAGGYTF. The DNA of the CDR3 is TGTGCCAGCAGTGACCCTACTAATGGGGGGGCCGGGGGCTACACCTTC.

V is TRBV7-2 and J is TRBJ1-3; D unresolved. In germline, CDR1 is SGHTA, CDR2 FQGNSA. Trimming removed 0 bases at V and 4 bases at J, with 16 bases between. CDR3 length: 17 residues. CDR3 coding DNA: TGTGCCAGCAGCTTAGCAAGCGGTGCCTTGTCAGGAAACACCATATATTTT. Translated, it gives CASSLASGALSGNTIYF.

This rearrangement joins TRBV20-1 to TRBJ1-1, with 9 bases aligning to TRBD1. The J segment lost 10 bases and the V segment lost 6 bases, leaving 6 bases of the junction unmatched. This CDR3 has 11 residues. CDR1 and CDR2 from the germline V gene are DFQATT and SNEGSKA (reference sequence). CDR3 sequence: CSAPTGGTAFF. CDR3 in DNA: TGCAGTGCCCCGACAGGGGGAACAGCTTTCTTT.

The gene calls are TRBV30 and TRBJ2-6, with D uncertain. Germline V gene lookup returns CDR1 GTSNPN and CDR2 SVGIG (reference sequence). V was pared by 0 bases and J by 4 bases, with 7 bases between. The CDR3 sequence is 14 residues long. The CDR3 coding sequence is TGTGCCTGGAGTGTCCAGTGGGGGGCCAACGTCCTGACTTTC. Translating it yields CAWSVQWGANVLTF.

The V call is TRBV7-3, the J call TRBJ2-3; 9 bases map to TRBD2. The germline V gene encodes CDR1 SGHTA and CDR2 FQGTGA. The CDR3 is made up of 13 amino acids. V lost 6 bases to trimming and J lost 4 bases; unmatched junction nucleotides: 2. CDR3 region: CASSSGRSDTQYF. The CDR3 bases are TGTGCCAGCAGTAGCGGGAGATCAGATACGCAGTATTTT.

This clone was seen only a few times. The rearrangement joins TRBV28 to TRBJ1-4, with unresolved D. The germline V gene encodes CDR1 MDHEN and CDR2 SYDVKM. Trimming stripped 4 bases from V and 4 bases from J, with 4 bases between. The CDR3 is 12 residues long. The CDR3 sequence is CASSSLNEKLFF. The CDR3 DNA is TGTGCCAGCAGTTCTCTTAATGAAAAACTGTTTTTT.

The chain uses TRBV10-3 and TRBJ2-2; tentative D call: TRBD2 (6 bases). The V gene lost 5 bases and the J gene lost 4 bases, with 8 bases spanning the gap. CDR1 and CDR2 (germline): ENHRY, SYGVKD. CDR3 length equals 13 residues. The CDR3 sequence is CAISLAATGELFF. CDR3 sequence (DNA): TGTGCCATCAGTTTAGCGGCCACCGGGGAGCTGTTTTTT.

This chain uses TRBV19 with TRBJ2-7, with D possibly being TRBD2 (5 bases). The CDR3 extends over 16 amino acids. From germline, CDR1 is LNHDA and CDR2 SQIVND (reference sequence). Trimming shortened V by 3 bases and J by 9 bases, and 24 bases separated the two germline ends. This CDR3 is CASSIYSDSPQGRQYF. The CDR3 DNA is TGTGCCAGTAGTATTTACTCGGACTCTCCCCAAGGGCGGCAGTACTTC. Variable domain in full (rest from reference TRBV19 and TRBJ2-7): DGGITQSPKYLFRKEGQNVTLSCEQNLNHDAMYWYRQDPGQGLRLIYYSQIVNDFQKGDIAEGYSVSREKKESFPLTVTSAQKNPTAFYLCASSIYSDSPQGRQYFGPGTRLTVT.

V usage is TRBV7-9 and J usage is TRBJ1-4, with 9 bases identical to TRBD1. Per germline, CDR1 SEHNR and CDR2 FQNEAQ (reference sequence). CDR3 length equals 13 residues. With V trimmed by 5 bases and J by 8 bases, 3 bases remained unmatched. In DNA, the CDR3 is TGTGCCAGCAGCCCCGGGACAGGGGAAAAACTGTTTTTT. Its translation is CASSPGTGEKLFF. The full variable domain, completed using reference TRBV7-9 and TRBJ1-4, is DTGVSQNPRHKITKRGQNVTFRCDPISEHNRLYWYRQTLGQGPEFLTYFQNEAQLEKSRLLSDRFSAERPKGSFSTLEIQRTEQGDSAMYLCASSPGTGEKLFFGSGTQLSVL.

V and J are TRBV2 and TRBJ1-5, with D unclear. In germline, CDR1 is SNHLY, CDR2 FYNNEI. CDR3 length: 12 amino acids. V lost 2 bases to trimming and J lost 6 bases, with 5 bases between them. In nucleotides, the CDR3 is TGTGCCAGCAGTGAATCGGGTCAGCCCCAGCATTTT. Translation: CASSESGQPQHF. Supplemented by reference TRBV2 and TRBJ1-5, the full variable domain reads EPEVTQTPSHQVTQMGQEVILRCVPISNHLYFYWYRQILGQKVEFLVSFYNNEISEKSEIFDDQFSVERPDGSNFTLKIRSTKLEDSAMYFCASSESGQPQHFGDGTRLSIL.

The rearrangement uses TRBV9 and TRBJ2-1; D is perhaps TRBD2 (6 bases). The CDR3 covers 14 residues. CDR1 is SGDLS and CDR2 is YYNGEE in the germline V gene. The V gene lost 4 bases and the J gene lost 6 bases, with 14 bases spanning the gap. The CDR3 DNA sequence: TGTGCCAGCAGCCCGCGGACTACCGGCAATGAGCAGTTCTTC. It specifies CASSPRTTGNEQFF. Looking up the rest from reference TRBV9 and TRBJ2-1 gives the full variable domain: DSGVTQTPKHLITATGQRVTLRCSPRSGDLSVYWYQQSLDQGLQFLIQYYNGEERAKGNILERFSAQQFPDLHSELNLSSLELGDSALYFCASSPRTTGNEQFFGPGTRLTVL.

The V call is TRBV7-2, the J call TRBJ2-5; the D gene is possibly TRBD2 (6 bases). CDR1 is SGHTA and CDR2 is FQGNSA in the germline V gene. The CDR3 has 14 residues. Trimming took 2 bases from V and 7 from J, leaving 14 bases between them. This chain's CDR3 is CASSLTGLVATQYF. CDR3 in DNA: TGTGCCAGCAGCTTAACGGGACTCGTGGCGACCCAGTACTTC.

As DNA, the CDR3 is TGTGCCAGCAGTGAAGCTGGGGGCATTGAAGCTTTCTTT. Amino acids: CASSEAGGIEAFF. The chain couples TRBV2 to TRBJ1-1, with a possible D match to TRBD1 (6 bases). The germline gives CDR1 SNHLY, CDR2 FYNNEI. CDR3 length equals 13 residues. V gave up 0 bases and J gave up 7 bases, with 9 bases separating them.

The rearrangement links TRBV5-4 to TRBJ2-2, with unresolved D. The V end was cut by 3 bases, the J end by 0 bases, with 3 bases between. The CDR3 is 13 residues long. CDR1 is SGHNT and CDR2 is YYREEE in the germline V gene (reference sequence). CDR3 sequence reads: CASSSTNTGELFF. CDR3 DNA sequence: TGTGCCAGCAGCTCCACGAACACCGGGGAGCTGTTTTTT.

This chain links TRBV5-1 with TRBJ2-2; D unresolved. Trimming removed 0 bases at V and 0 bases at J, with 6 bases between. This CDR3 is 15 amino acids long. The germline CDR1 and CDR2 sequences are SGHRS and YFSETQ. This CDR3 reads CASSLVPANTGELFF. DNA for the CDR3: TGCGCCAGCAGCTTGGTCCCGGCGAACACCGGGGAGCTGTTTTTT.

This rearrangement joins TRBV7-9 to TRBJ2-5; D unclear. Germline loops: CDR1 SEHNR, CDR2 FQNEAQ (reference sequence). The CDR3 spans 14 residues. V gave up 4 bases and J gave up 0 bases, with 9 bases separating them. CDR3 loop: CASSSSGNQETQYF. CDR3 DNA sequence: TGTGCCAGCAGCTCCTCGGGTAACCAAGAGACCCAGTACTTC.

V usage is TRBV30 and J usage is TRBJ2-1; TRBD1 matches at 9 bases. J gave up 6 bases and V 6 bases, and 9 bases lay outside the gene matches. CDR1 is GTSNPN and CDR2 is SVGIG in the germline V gene (reference sequence). The CDR3 spans 14 residues. DNA for the CDR3: TGTGCCTGCACCGTTCTGGACAGGGGCAATGAGCAGTTCTTC. Its protein is CACTVLDRGNEQFF.

This chain connects TRBV9 to TRBJ2-1; D unclear. The CDR3 runs to 16 residues. The V gene lost 4 bases and the J gene lost 0 bases, with 14 bases spanning the gap. CDR1 is SGDLS, CDR2 YYNGEE, per germline. The CDR3 region has the DNA TGTGCCAGCAGCCCCCTTAGCAGCCCCTCCTACAATGAGCAGTTCTTC. It translates to CASSPLSSPSYNEQFF.

The gene calls are TRBV5-1 and TRBJ2-1; 14 bases agree with TRBD2. Losses at the gene ends were 4 bases for V and 9 bases for J; bases not matched to a gene: 3. There are 14 residues in the CDR3. CDR1 and CDR2 from the germline V gene are SGHRS and YFSETQ. The CDR3 loop reads CASSGTSGSIEQFF. CDR3 in DNA: TGCGCCAGCAGCGGGACTAGCGGGAGTATTGAGCAGTTCTTC.

The CDR3 DNA sequence: TGTGCCAGCAGCTGGCGAGGGGGTGCGCAGTATTTT. Translating it yields CASSWRGGAQYF. The chain joins TRBV9 to TRBJ2-3, with D perhaps TRBD1 (6 bases). Germline V gene lookup returns CDR1 SGDLS and CDR2 YYNGEE. Trimming took off 4 bases at V and 10 bases at J, with 13 bases between the two ends. CDR3 length: 12 amino acids.

The chain carries TRBV30 and TRBJ1-1; 7 bases map to TRBD1. Germline assignment: CDR1 GTSNPN and CDR2 SVGIG (reference sequence). The CDR3 spans 13 residues. Losses at the gene ends were 2 bases for V and 3 bases for J; bases not matched to a gene: 3. CDR3 region: CAWSPRGDTEAFF. CDR3 coding DNA: TGTGCCTGGAGTCCCAGGGGGGACACTGAAGCTTTCTTT. Filled out from reference TRBV30 and TRBJ1-1, the complete variable domain reads SQTIHQWPATLVQPVGSPLSLECTVEGTSNPNLYWYRQAAGRGLQLLFYSVGIGQISSEVPQNLSASRPQDRQFILSSKKLLLSDSGFYLCAWSPRGDTEAFFGQGTRLTVV.

The V and J genes are TRBV4-2 and TRBJ2-7, with a weak D call TRBD2 (5 bases). V was cut by 1 base and J by 3 bases, with 10 bases left in between. This CDR3 spans 14 amino acids. Per the germline V gene, CDR1 is LGHNA and CDR2 is YNFKEQ. The CDR3 reads CASSQASGDYEQYF. The CDR3 nucleotides are TGTGCCAGCAGCCAAGCCAGCGGAGACTACGAGCAGTACTTC.

The chain combines TRBV21-1 with TRBJ1-4. TRBV21-1 is a recognized pseudogene. This CDR3 contains 17 residues. The CDR3 protein is CASSKFARGEGDEKLFF. The CDR3 nucleotides read TGTGCCAGCAGCAAATTCGCTCGGGGGGAGGGGGATGAAAAACTGTTTTTT.

This clone was observed a single time. J is TRBJ2-3 and V is TRBV15, with D tentatively TRBD2 (5 bases). The CDR3 runs to 17 residues. Germline CDR1 LNHNV, CDR2 YYDKDF (reference sequence). V dropped 2 bases and J dropped 5 bases, with 20 bases sitting between them. As DNA, the CDR3 is TGTGCCACCAGCAGAACCCCCGGGCCTGGGAGAGAAGATACGCAGTATTTT. Translated, it gives CATSRTPGPGREDTQYF.

This clone occurred once. V gene TRBV6-5 combines with J gene TRBJ1-5, with TRBD1 matching 7 bases. CDR1 and CDR2 from the germline V gene are MNHEY and SVGAGI. Trimming removed 6 bases from V and 5 bases from J; junction bases left unmatched: 4. CDR3 length: 13 residues. The CDR3 here is CASRRDRDQPQHF. Here the CDR3 DNA reads TGTGCCAGCAGGAGAGACAGGGATCAGCCCCAGCATTTT.

The CDR3 reads CATSRDVSGSNEQFF. As DNA, the CDR3 is TGTGCCACCAGCAGAGATGTTTCAGGGTCGAATGAGCAGTTCTTC. The rearrangement joins TRBV15 to TRBJ2-1, with D maybe TRBD1 (5 bases). The CDR3 has 15 residues. Germline CDR1 LNHNV, CDR2 YYDKDF (reference sequence). V gave up 0 bases and J gave up 7 bases, with 13 bases separating them.

This chain joins TRBV27 and TRBJ1-2; weak D call: TRBD1 (6 bases). Trimming removed 5 bases from V and 8 bases from J, with 21 bases in between. Germline V gene lookup returns CDR1 MNHEY and CDR2 SMNVEV (reference sequence). The CDR3 is 15 residues long. The CDR3 here is CASSRIGDSQGGYTF. CDR3 DNA: TGTGCCAGCAGTCGTATAGGCGATAGCCAGGGGGGCTACACCTTC.